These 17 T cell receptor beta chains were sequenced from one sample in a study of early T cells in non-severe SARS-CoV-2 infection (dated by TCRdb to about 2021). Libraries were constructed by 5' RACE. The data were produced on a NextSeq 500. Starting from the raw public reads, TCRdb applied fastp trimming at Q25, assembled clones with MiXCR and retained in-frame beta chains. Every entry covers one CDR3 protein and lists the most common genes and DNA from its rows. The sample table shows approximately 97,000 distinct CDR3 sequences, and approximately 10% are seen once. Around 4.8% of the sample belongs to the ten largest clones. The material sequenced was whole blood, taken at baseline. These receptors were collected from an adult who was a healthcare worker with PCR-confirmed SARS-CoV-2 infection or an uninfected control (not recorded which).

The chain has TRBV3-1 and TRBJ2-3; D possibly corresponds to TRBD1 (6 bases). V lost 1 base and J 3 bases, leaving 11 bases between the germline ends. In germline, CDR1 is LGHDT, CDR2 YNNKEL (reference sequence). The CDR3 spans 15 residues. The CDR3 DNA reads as TGTGCCAGCAGCCAAGCAGGGGTGGTGACAGATACGCAGTATTTT. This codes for CASSQAGVVTDTQYF.

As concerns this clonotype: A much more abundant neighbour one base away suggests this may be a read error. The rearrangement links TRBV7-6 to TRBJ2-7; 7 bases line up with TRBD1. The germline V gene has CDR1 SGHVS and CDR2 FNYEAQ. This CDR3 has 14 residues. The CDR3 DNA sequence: TGTGTCAGCAGCTCCGGGACAGACTACTACGAGCAGTACTTC. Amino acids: CVSSSGTDYYEQYF.

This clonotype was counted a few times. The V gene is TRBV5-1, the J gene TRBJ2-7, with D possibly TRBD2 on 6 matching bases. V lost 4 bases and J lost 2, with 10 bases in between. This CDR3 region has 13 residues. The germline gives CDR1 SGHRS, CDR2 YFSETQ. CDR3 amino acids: CASSRDWTYEQYF. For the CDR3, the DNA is TGCGCCAGCAGCCGGGACTGGACCTACGAGCAGTACTTC. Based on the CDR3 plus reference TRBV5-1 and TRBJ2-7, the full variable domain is KAGVTQTPRYLIKTRGQQVTLSCSPISGHRSVSWYQQTPGQGLQFLFEYFSETQRNKGNFPGRFSGRQFSNSRSEMNVSTLELGDSALYLCASSRDWTYEQYFGPGTRLTVT.

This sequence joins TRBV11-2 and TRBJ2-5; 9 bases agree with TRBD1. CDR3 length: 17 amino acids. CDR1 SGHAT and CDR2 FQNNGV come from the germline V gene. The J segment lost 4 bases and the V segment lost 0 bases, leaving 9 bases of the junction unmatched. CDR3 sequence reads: CASSLEGQGIGPETQYF. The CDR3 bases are TGTGCCAGCAGCTTAGAGGGACAGGGCATCGGCCCAGAGACCCAGTACTTC.

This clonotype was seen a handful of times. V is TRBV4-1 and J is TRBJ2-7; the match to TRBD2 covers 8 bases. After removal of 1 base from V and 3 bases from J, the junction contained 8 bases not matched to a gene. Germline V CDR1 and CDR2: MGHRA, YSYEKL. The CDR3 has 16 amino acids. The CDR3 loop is CASSQGREGPLYEQYF. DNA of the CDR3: TGCGCCAGCAGCCAAGGTCGGGAGGGACCGCTCTACGAGCAGTACTTC.

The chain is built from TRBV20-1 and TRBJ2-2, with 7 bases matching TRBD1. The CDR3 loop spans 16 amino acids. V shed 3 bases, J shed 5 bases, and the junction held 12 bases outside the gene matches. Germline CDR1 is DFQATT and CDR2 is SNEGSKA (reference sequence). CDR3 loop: CSASVGTAGGTGELFF. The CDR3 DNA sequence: TGCAGTGCTAGTGTCGGGACAGCCGGTGGGACCGGGGAGCTGTTTTTT.

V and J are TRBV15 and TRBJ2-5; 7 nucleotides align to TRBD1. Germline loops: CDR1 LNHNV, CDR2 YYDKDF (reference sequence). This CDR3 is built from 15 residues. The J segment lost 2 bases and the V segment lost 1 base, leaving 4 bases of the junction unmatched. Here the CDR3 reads CATSRGGTEQETQYF. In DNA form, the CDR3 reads TGTGCCACCAGCAGAGGGGGGACAGAGCAAGAGACCCAGTACTTC.

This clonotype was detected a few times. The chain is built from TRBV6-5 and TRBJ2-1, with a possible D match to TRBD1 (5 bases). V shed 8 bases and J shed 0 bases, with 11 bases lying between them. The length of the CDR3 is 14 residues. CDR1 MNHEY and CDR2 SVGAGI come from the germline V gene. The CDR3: CASRSTVSYNEQFF. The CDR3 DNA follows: TGTGCCAGCCGTTCGACAGTCTCCTACAATGAGCAGTTCTTC.

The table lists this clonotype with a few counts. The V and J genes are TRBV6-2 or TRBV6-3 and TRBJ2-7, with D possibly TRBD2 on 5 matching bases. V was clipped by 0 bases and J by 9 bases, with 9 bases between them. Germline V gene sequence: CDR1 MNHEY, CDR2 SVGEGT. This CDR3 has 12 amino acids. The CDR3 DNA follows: TGTGCCAGCAGTTACTCCAAGGGAGTGCAGTACTTC. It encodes CASSYSKGVQYF.

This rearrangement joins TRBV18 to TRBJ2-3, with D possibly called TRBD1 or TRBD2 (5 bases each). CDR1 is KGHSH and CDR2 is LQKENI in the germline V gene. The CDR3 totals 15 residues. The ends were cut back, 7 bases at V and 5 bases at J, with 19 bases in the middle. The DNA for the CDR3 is TGTGCCAGCTACCGCACGGGGACCAGCGGAGATACGCAGTATTTT. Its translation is CASYRTGTSGDTQYF.

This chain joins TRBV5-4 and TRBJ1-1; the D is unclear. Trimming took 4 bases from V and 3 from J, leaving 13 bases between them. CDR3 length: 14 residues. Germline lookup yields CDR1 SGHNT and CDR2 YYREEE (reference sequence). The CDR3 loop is CASSHKGWDTEAFF. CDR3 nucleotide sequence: TGTGCCAGCAGCCACAAGGGCTGGGACACTGAAGCTTTCTTT.

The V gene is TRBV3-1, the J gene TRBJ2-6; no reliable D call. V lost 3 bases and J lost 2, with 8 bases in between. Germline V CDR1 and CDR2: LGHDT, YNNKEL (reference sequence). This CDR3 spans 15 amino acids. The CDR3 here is CASSHSAAGANVLTF. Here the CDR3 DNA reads TGTGCCAGCAGCCATTCGGCCGCTGGGGCCAACGTCCTGACTTTC.

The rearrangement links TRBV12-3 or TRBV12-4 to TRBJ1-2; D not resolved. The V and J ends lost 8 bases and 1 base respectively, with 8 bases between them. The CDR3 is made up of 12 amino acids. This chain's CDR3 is CASGYSNYGYTF. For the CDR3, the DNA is TGTGCCAGCGGCTACAGTAACTATGGCTACACCTTC.

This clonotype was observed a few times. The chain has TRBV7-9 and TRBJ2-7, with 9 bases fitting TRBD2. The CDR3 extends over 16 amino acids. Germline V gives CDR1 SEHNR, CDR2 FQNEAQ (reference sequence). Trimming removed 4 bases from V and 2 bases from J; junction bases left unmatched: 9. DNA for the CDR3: TGTGCCAGCAGCTCAATGAGGACTAGCGACACCTACGAGCAGTACTTC. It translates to CASSSMRTSDTYEQYF.

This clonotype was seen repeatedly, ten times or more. The CDR3: CASSLLWTSDYYEQYF. The CDR3 coding sequence is TGTGCCAGCAGCTTACTATGGACTAGCGACTACTACGAGCAGTACTTC. This chain joins TRBV11-2 and TRBJ2-7; the match to TRBD2 covers 9 bases. The J segment lost 3 bases and the V segment lost 2 bases, leaving 8 bases of the junction unmatched. CDR1 is SGHAT, CDR2 FQNNGV, per germline. The CDR3 contains 16 residues.

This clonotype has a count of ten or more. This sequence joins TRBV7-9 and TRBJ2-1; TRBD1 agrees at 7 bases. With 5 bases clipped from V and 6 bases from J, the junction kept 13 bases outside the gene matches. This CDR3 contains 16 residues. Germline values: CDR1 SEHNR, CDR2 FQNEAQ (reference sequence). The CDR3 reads CASSRLQGVGGNEQFF. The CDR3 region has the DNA TGTGCCAGCAGCAGACTTCAGGGGGTCGGCGGCAATGAGCAGTTCTTC.

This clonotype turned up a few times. This chain's CDR3 is CASSITSGTNTGELFF. CDR3 DNA sequence: TGTGCCAGCAGCATCACTAGCGGAACCAACACCGGGGAGCTGTTTTTT. V is TRBV7-2 and J is TRBJ2-2; 8 bases line up with TRBD2. CDR1 SGHTA and CDR2 FQGNSA come from the germline V gene. With 5 bases clipped from V and 2 bases from J, the junction kept 7 bases outside the gene matches. CDR3 size: 16 residues. Full variable domain (outside the CDR3, taken from reference TRBV7-2 and TRBJ2-2): GAGVSQSPSNKVTEKGKDVELRCDPISGHTALYWYRQSLGQGLEFLIYFQGNSAPDKSGLPSDRFSAERTGGSVSTLTIQRTQQEDSAVYLCASSITSGTNTGELFFGEGSRLTVL.